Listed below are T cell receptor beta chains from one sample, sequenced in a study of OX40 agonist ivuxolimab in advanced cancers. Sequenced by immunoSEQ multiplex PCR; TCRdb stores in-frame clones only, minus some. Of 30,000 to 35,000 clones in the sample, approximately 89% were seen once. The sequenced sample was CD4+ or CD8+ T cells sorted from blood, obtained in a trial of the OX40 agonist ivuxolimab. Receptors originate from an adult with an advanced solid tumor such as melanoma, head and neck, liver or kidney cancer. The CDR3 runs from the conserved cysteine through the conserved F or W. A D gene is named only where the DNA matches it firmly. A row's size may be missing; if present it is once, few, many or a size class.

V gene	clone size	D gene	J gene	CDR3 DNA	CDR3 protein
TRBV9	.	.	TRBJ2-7	TGTGCCAGCAGCGGGGACGGCTACGAGCAGTACTTC	CASSGDGYEQYF
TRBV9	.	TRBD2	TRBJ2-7	TGTGCCAGCAGTATAGCGGGTTCCTCCTACGAGCAGTACTTC	CASSIAGSSYEQYF
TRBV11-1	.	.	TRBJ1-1	TGTGCCAGCAGCCTAGGGAGGCTAGAAGCTTTCTTT	CASSLGRLEAFF
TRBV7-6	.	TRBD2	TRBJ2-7	TGTGCCAGCAGCTTAGAAGCTAGCGGGAGGAACTACGAGCAGTACTTC	CASSLEASGRNYEQYF
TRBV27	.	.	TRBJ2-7	TGTGCCAGCAGTTTGAGGGGGGGAAACGAGCAGTACTTC	CASSLRGGNEQYF
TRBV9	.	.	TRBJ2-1	TGTGCCAGCAGCGTTTACGGGGCCCTCTCCTACAATGAGCAGTTCTTC	CASSVYGALSYNEQFF
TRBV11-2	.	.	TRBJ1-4	TGTGCCAGCAGCTTGTCCCCGGGGAAGGAAAAACTGTTTTTT	CASSLSPGKEKLFF
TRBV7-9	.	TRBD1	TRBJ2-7	TGTGCCAGCAGCCAAGACATCCTCCCGGGACAGGGTAACTACGAGCAGTACTTC	CASSQDILPGQGNYEQYF
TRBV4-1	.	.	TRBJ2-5	TGCGCCAGCAGCCAAACGGGGGAGACCCAGTACTTC	CASSQTGETQYF
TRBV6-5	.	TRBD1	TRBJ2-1	TGTGCCAGCAGACCCCCCACAGGGGATGAGCAGTTCTTC	CASRPPTGDEQFF
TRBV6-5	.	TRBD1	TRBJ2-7	TGTGCCAGCAGTAGGGACAGCTACGAGCAGTACTTC	CASSRDSYEQYF
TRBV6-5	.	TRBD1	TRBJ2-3	TGTGCCAGCAGTTACTCGACCACAGGGGGCCCAGATACGCAGTATTTT	CASSYSTTGGPDTQYF
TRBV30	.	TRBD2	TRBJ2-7	TGTGCCTTGTTAGCGGGAATCGAGCAGTACTTC	CALLAGIEQYF
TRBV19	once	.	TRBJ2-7	TGTGCCAGTAGTATTTTCGGGGGCAGCGGCGAGCAGTACTTC	CASSIFGGSGEQYF
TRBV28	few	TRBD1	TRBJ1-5	TGTGCCAGCAGTCAACAGGGGCCCAATCAGCCCCAGCATTTT	CASSQQGPNQPQHF
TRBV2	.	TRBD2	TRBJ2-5	TGTGCCAGCAGTGCAACCGGGACTAACAGCCAAGAGACCCAGTACTTC	CASSATGTNSQETQYF